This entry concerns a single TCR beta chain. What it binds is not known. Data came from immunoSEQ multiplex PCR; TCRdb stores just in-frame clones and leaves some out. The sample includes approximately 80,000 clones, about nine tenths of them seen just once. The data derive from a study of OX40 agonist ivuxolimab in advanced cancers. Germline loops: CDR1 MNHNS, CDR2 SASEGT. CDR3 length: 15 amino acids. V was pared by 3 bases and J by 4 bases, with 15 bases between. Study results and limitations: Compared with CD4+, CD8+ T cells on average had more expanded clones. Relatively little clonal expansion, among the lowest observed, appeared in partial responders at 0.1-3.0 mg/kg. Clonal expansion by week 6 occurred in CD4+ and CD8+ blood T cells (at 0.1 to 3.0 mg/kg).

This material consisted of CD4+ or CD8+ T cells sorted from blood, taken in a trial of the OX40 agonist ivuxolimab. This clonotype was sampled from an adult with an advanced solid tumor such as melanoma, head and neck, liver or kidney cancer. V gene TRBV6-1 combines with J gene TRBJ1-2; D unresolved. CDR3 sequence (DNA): TGTGCCAGCAGTGAGGGAGTAGGGCGGATCTATGGCTACACCTTC. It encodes CASSEGVGRIYGYTF.